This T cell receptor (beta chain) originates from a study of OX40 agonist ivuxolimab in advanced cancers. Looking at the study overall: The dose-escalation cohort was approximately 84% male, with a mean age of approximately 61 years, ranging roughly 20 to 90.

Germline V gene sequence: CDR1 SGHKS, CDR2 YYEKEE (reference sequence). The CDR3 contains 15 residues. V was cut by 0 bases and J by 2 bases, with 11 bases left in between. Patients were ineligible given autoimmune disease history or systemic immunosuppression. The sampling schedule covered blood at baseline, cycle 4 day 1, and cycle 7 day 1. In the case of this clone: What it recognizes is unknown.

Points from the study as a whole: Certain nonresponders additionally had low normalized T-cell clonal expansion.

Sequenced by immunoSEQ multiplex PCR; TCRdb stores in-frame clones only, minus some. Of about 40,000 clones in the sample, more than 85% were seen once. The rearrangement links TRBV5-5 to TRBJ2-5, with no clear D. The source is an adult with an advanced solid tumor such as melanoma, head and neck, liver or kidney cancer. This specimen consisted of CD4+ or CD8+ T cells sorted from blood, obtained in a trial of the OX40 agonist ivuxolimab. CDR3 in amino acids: CASSLGDFSQETQYF. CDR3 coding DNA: TGTGCCAGCAGCTTGGGCGATTTTAGTCAAGAGACCCAGTACTTC.